The rows below give T cell receptor beta chains drawn from one sample of a study of T cell repertoires in cytomegalovirus infection. TCRdb recomputed calls from the reads with MiXCR, one row per CDR3 protein. The sample has about 190,000 distinct CDR3 sequences, roughly 9.8% seen once. Sequenced sample: PBMCs. These receptors all stem from a human donor in good health (CMV status not recorded). Some clones in this sample may be carry-over from other donors' samples. The CDR3 runs from the conserved cysteine through the conserved F or W. Fields, in order: J gene, CDR3 length, D gene, V gene, clone size, CDR3 protein, CDR3 DNA. D genes are given only for firm matches. Not every row has a clone size; where given, it reads once, few, many or a size class.

TRBJ1-1	17	TRBD1	TRBV29-1	.	CSVRKGGQGAENTEAFF	TGCAGCGTCCGAAAGGGGGGGCAGGGGGCCGAAAACACTGAAGCTTTCTTT
TRBJ2-7	14	TRBD2	TRBV20-1	few	CSAAPGGPTDEQYF	TGCAGTGCCGCTCCGGGGGGGCCCACCGACGAGCAGTACTTC
TRBJ2-3	15	TRBD2	TRBV18	many	CASSPYRTSPDTQYF	TGTGCCAGCTCACCATACAGGACTAGCCCAGATACGCAGTATTTT
TRBJ2-1	14	.	TRBV28	many	CASSFSGSRDEQFF	TGTGCCAGCAGTTTCTCCGGCAGCCGCGATGAGCAGTTCTTC
TRBJ2-3	17	.	TRBV4-1	few	CASSQAGAPSFTDTQYF	TGCGCCAGCAGCCAAGCAGGGGCCCCGTCATTCACAGATACGCAGTATTTT
TRBJ2-7	13	TRBD2	TRBV18	.	CASTGRTSGGPLF	TGTGCCAGCACCGGGCGGACTAGCGGGGGGCCCCTCTTC
TRBJ1-1	14	TRBD1	TRBV7-3	many	CASSSTGANTEAFF	TGTGCCAGCAGCTCGACAGGGGCGAACACTGAAGCTTTCTTT
TRBJ1-2	15	TRBD1	TRBV20-1	many	CSATYQGAMVDGYTF	TGCAGTGCTACTTACCAGGGGGCGATGGTCGATGGCTACACCTTC
TRBJ2-7	13	.	TRBV7-2	many	CASSEGPPYEQYF	TGTGCCAGCAGCGAGGGACCACCCTACGAGCAGTACTTC
TRBJ1-6	12	.	TRBV2	.	CASSANNSPLHF	TGTGCCAGCAGTGCTAATAATTCACCCCTCCACTTT
TRBJ2-3	16	TRBD2	TRBV5-5	.	CASRRASGTSTDTQYF	TGTGCCAGCAGGCGGGCTAGCGGAACTAGCACAGATACGCAGTATTTT
TRBJ1-3	15	TRBD1	TRBV7-2	many	CASSDGQDSGNTIYF	TGTGCCAGCAGCGACGGACAGGACTCTGGAAACACCATATATTTT
TRBJ2-1	14	TRBD1	TRBV7-2	many	CASRKTGVDNEQFF	TGTGCCAGCAGGAAGACAGGGGTCGACAATGAGCAGTTCTTC
TRBJ1-5	16	TRBD1	TRBV6-2/TRBV6-3	many	CASSHNGQGFNQPQHF	TGTGCCAGCAGCCACAATGGACAGGGCTTCAATCAGCCCCAGCATTTT
TRBJ1-2	15	.	TRBV7-2	many	CASSLVGRSKDGYTF	TGTGCCAGCAGCTTAGTTGGGCGGAGTAAGGATGGCTACACCTTC
TRBJ1-1	11	.	TRBV5-6	many	CASSWDTEAFF	TGTGCCAGCAGTTGGGACACTGAAGCTTTCTTT
TRBJ2-3	15	.	TRBV2	many	CASSERAQYTDTQYF	TGTGCCAGCAGTGAAAGGGCGCAGTACACAGATACGCAGTATTTT
TRBJ1-2	15	.	TRBV7-2	many	CASSSGDGLYYGYTF	TGTGCCAGCAGCTCCGGGGACGGGCTTTACTATGGCTACACCTTC
TRBJ2-5	18	TRBD2	TRBV29-1	many	CSVEIPPRLAGARETQYF	TGCAGCGTTGAAATCCCTCCGAGACTAGCGGGGGCTCGAGAGACCCAGTACTTC
TRBJ1-6	18	.	TRBV7-2	.	CASSLFSGKVNYNSPLHF	TGTGCCAGCAGCTTATTCAGCGGGAAGGTTAACTATAATTCACCCCTCCACTTT
TRBJ1-5	16	TRBD1	TRBV28	.	CASSDGTGRGYQPQHF	TGTGCCAGCAGCGACGGGACAGGGAGAGGATACCAGCCCCAGCATTTT
TRBJ1-2	14	.	TRBV5-8	.	CASSLPGLPYGYTF	TGTGCCAGCAGCTTGCCCGGTTTGCCTTATGGCTACACCTTC
TRBJ2-1	11	.	TRBV6-2/TRBV6-3	many	CASSQSNEQFF	TGTGCCAGCAGCCAGTCCAATGAGCAGTTCTTC
TRBJ2-1	17	TRBD2	TRBV6-5	few	CASRPNRGTTAYNEQFF	TGTGCCAGCAGGCCAAACCGCGGGACTACTGCCTACAATGAGCAGTTCTTC
TRBJ2-1	12	.	TRBV6-2/TRBV6-3	few	CASREGFHEQFF	TGTGCCAGCAGGGAGGGGTTCCATGAGCAGTTCTTC
TRBJ2-1	12	.	TRBV7-8	many	CASSTSGNEQFF	TGTGCCAGCAGTACCAGCGGGAATGAGCAGTTCTTC
TRBJ2-4	16	.	TRBV7-2	many	CASSLGRGSVKNIQYF	TGTGCCAGCAGCTTAGGTCGGGGGAGCGTTAAAAACATTCAGTACTTC
TRBJ1-1	17	TRBD1	TRBV7-2	many	CASSSIQGALLNTEAFF	TGTGCCAGCAGTTCCATACAGGGGGCATTATTGAACACTGAAGCTTTCTTT
TRBJ1-5	13	.	TRBV7-2	medium-sized	CASSPDRNQPQHF	TGTGCCAGCAGCCCGGACAGAAATCAGCCCCAGCATTTT
TRBJ2-1	17	.	TRBV12-3/TRBV12-4	few	CASSPSTLVGWGNEQFF	TGTGCCAGCAGTCCTAGTACCCTAGTGGGATGGGGCAATGAGCAGTTCTTC
TRBJ2-1	13	.	TRBV20-1	.	CSASSGRGNEQFF	TGCAGTGCTAGCTCAGGCCGGGGTAATGAGCAGTTCTTC
TRBJ1-1	13	.	TRBV6-2/TRBV6-3	.	CASSYIPNTEAFF	TGTGCCAGCAGCTACATCCCGAACACTGAAGCTTTCTTT
TRBJ2-1	14	TRBD2	TRBV19	few	CASKQRGGWNEQFF	TGTGCCAGTAAGCAGCGGGGGGGTTGGAATGAGCAGTTCTTC
TRBJ1-5	16	TRBD1	TRBV2	many	CASSGAGGIGNQPQHF	TGTGCCAGCAGCGGAGCAGGGGGCATAGGCAATCAGCCCCAGCATTTT
TRBJ1-3	14	.	TRBV9	.	CASSVERSGNTIYF	TGTGCCAGCAGCGTAGAGAGGTCTGGAAACACCATATATTTT
TRBJ2-1	18	TRBD2	TRBV7-2	many	CASSLSAGGRSGYNEQFF	TGTGCCAGCAGCTTAAGTGCGGGAGGCCGGTCGGGATACAATGAGCAGTTCTTC
TRBJ2-1	14	TRBD2	TRBV10-2	few	CASMPRREANEQFF	TGCGCCAGCATGCCACGGCGGGAGGCCAATGAGCAGTTCTTC
TRBJ1-3	15	.	TRBV2	many	CASIKQGIGGNTIYF	TGTGCCAGCATCAAACAGGGAATCGGTGGAAACACCATATATTTT
TRBJ1-2	14	TRBD1	TRBV30	few	CAWSVRTGKDGYTF	TGTGCCTGGAGTGTACGGACAGGGAAGGATGGCTACACCTTC
TRBJ2-7	15	TRBD1	TRBV7-7	many	CASSLVSGQGSEQYF	TGTGCCAGCAGCTTAGTTTCAGGACAGGGTTCCGAGCAGTACTTC
TRBJ1-2	14	TRBD1	TRBV7-9	many	CASSLGMTGAGYTF	TGTGCCAGCAGCTTGGGGATGACAGGGGCTGGCTACACCTTC
TRBJ2-3	13	.	TRBV29-1	few	CSVDKDGADTQYF	TGCAGCGTCGACAAGGATGGCGCAGATACGCAGTATTTT
TRBJ1-3	15	TRBD1	TRBV7-2	many	CASRRAGTGGNTIYF	TGTGCCAGCAGACGAGCCGGGACAGGGGGAAACACCATATATTTT
TRBJ2-1	14	TRBD2	TRBV27	.	CASSFGGATNEQFF	TGTGCCAGCAGTTTCGGGGGGGCTACTAATGAGCAGTTCTTC
TRBJ2-7	14	TRBD1	TRBV7-2	many	CASSSRDRAYEQYF	TGTGCCAGCAGCTCCCGGGACAGGGCCTACGAGCAGTACTTC
TRBJ2-3	15	.	TRBV5-4	many	CASSLLQGLMDTQYF	TGTGCCAGCAGCTTACTTCAAGGGTTGATGGATACGCAGTATTTT
TRBJ2-7	18	TRBD2	TRBV19	.	CASSNVRRAGTSSHEQYF	TGTGCCAGTAGTAACGTGAGAAGGGCCGGGACTAGCTCCCACGAGCAGTACTTC